This T cell receptor beta chain was found in a study of T cells after posttransplantation cyclophosphamide. Overall study results and limits: Later post-transplant blood repertoires were often dominated by donor CD8+ memory clones. Blood and skin or GI T cell repertoires showed limited TRB overlap.

TCRdb's copy holds only in-frame clones and misses some; the assay was immunoSEQ multiplex PCR. The sample lists about 32,000 clones, around 90% seen once, with 15% in the top ten. Worth noting for this clone: Its specificity is unknown.

Germline loops: CDR1 PRHDT, CDR2 FYEKMQ (reference sequence). This CDR3 comprises 14 residues. The material sequenced was PBMCs. The chain couples TRBV13 to TRBJ2-5; 7 bases match TRBD1. The J call may be incorrect, as the DNA end agrees better with TRBJ2-7. The origin of this receptor is a woman between 35 and 50 years old with a blood cancer, CMV-positive, and with a related stem cell donor. CDR3 amino acids: CASSPRGSSYEQYF. The CDR3 DNA reads as TGTGCCAGCAGCCCCAGGGGGTCCTCCTACGAGCAGTACTTC.